Presented here are 20 T cell receptor beta chains from one specimen sequenced in a study of molecular identifiers for immune sequencing clone quantification (dated by TCRdb to the late 2010s). The library was generated by PCR. The sample was run on a NextSeq 500. TCRdb trimmed the raw reads at Q25, called clones with MiXCR and kept productive beta chains. Rows are combined by CDR3 protein, so each entry shows the most common genes and DNA. The sample has approximately 630,000 distinct CDR3 sequences on record, about 25% of them singletons. Of the sample, about 0.81% falls within the top ten clones. Sequences were obtained from naive CD8+ T cells from blood, with Jurkat cell RNA spiked in. The cell subset or site label for this specimen denotes: FACS-sorted CD8+CD4-CCR7+CD45RA+ naive T cells. The receptor source for this set is a human donor in good health. Some libraries in this study had Jurkat cell RNA spiked in.

This clonotype was found many times. The gene calls are TRBV21-1 and TRBJ2-3. TRBV21-1 represents a pseudogene. The CDR3 is 15 amino acids. The CDR3 DNA is TGTGCCAGCAGCAGACCAGCCGTCAATCCAGATACGCAGTATTTT. As protein: CASSRPAVNPDTQYF.

V and J are TRBV27 and TRBJ2-1; 8 positions match TRBD2. The trim removed 0 bases at V and 5 bases at J, leaving 12 bases unmatched. Per the germline V gene, CDR1 is MNHEY and CDR2 is SMNVEV (reference sequence). CDR3 length: 18 amino acids. CDR3 bases: TGTGCCAGCAGTTTATCGGCTGGCGGGGGGATTGACCACAATGAGCAGTTCTTC. It yields the protein CASSLSAGGGIDHNEQFF.

A note on this clonotype: Since the CDR3 does not end with the conserved phenylalanine or tryptophan, this likely comes from a read error. This sequence joins TRBV5-1 and TRBJ1-1; TRBD1 agrees at 9 bases. The V gene end was trimmed by 5 bases and the J gene end by 4 bases; junction bases not matched to a gene: 9. The CDR3 loop spans 15 amino acids. Germline values: CDR1 SGHRS, CDR2 YFSETQ. CDR3 DNA: TGCGCCAGCAGTTTCATCGGACAGGGGAGCACTGAAGCTTTCTTA. It specifies CASSFIGQGSTEAFL.

The chain carries TRBV27 and TRBJ2-7; D gene unclear. This CDR3 contains 13 residues. V dropped 5 bases and J dropped 3 bases, with 11 bases sitting between them. In germline, CDR1 is MNHEY, CDR2 SMNVEV (reference sequence). CDR3 DNA sequence: TGTGCCAGCAGTCCCCGGACGGTCTACGAGCAGTACTTC. Its protein product is CASSPRTVYEQYF.

The chain joins TRBV6-5 to TRBJ1-4, with a weak D call TRBD1 (6 bases). In germline, CDR1 is MNHEY, CDR2 SVGAGI. V lost 2 bases and J lost 8, with 12 bases in between. This CDR3 contains 14 residues. CDR3: CASSYRGLREKLFF. The CDR3 DNA sequence: TGTGCCAGCAGTTACCGGGGGCTGCGAGAAAAACTGTTTTTT.

The genes are TRBV30 and TRBJ2-3, with 14 bases matching TRBD2. V was clipped by 3 bases and J by 4 bases; unmatched bases: 6. The CDR3 extends over 16 amino acids. Germline CDR1 and CDR2: GTSNPN and SVGIG (reference sequence). Here the CDR3 DNA reads TGTGCCTGGAGGGCCGGACTAGCGGGGGGCGCAGATACGCAGTATTTT. Translated: CAWRAGLAGGADTQYF.

This clonotype was seen a few times. The rearrangement links TRBV27 to TRBJ2-7; 14 bases agree with TRBD2. CDR3 length equals 17 residues. J was trimmed by 4 bases and V by 5 bases; bases with no gene match: 10. The germline gives CDR1 MNHEY, CDR2 SMNVEV (reference sequence). CDR3 nucleotide sequence: TGTGCCAGCAGTCTCGGACTAGCGGGGGGTGCTCGGTACGAGCAGTACTTC. Its protein product is CASSLGLAGGARYEQYF.

The rearrangement joins TRBV27 to TRBJ2-7; 9 bases fit TRBD1. Germline CDR1 reads MNHEY; CDR2 reads SMNVEV (reference sequence). This CDR3 is 14 amino acids long. V lost 5 bases, J lost 4 bases, and 6 bases stayed unmatched. This chain's CDR3 is CASSPWDREYEQYF. The DNA of the CDR3 is TGTGCCAGCAGTCCCTGGGACAGGGAGTACGAGCAGTACTTC.

V gene TRBV4-3 combines with J gene TRBJ2-2; TRBD1 might be the D (6 bases). The germline CDR1 and CDR2 sequences are LGHNA and YSLEER. Trimming removed 3 bases at V and 7 bases at J, with 12 bases between. The CDR3 is 14 amino acids. This CDR3 reads CASSHAQGHGELFF. The DNA of the CDR3 is TGCGCCAGCAGCCACGCTCAGGGGCACGGGGAGCTGTTTTTT.

This clonotype occurred a few times. V usage is TRBV3-1 and J usage is TRBJ1-4, with a possible D match to TRBD1 (5 bases). Germline CDR1 is LGHDT and CDR2 is YNNKEL (reference sequence). The CDR3 is made up of 17 amino acids. Trimming left V 0 bases short and J 0 bases short, with 11 bases between. The CDR3 spells CASSQEKGTATNEKLFF. The CDR3 DNA sequence: TGTGCCAGCAGCCAAGAAAAGGGGACTGCAACTAATGAAAAACTGTTTTTT.

In this sample, this clonotype turned up a few times. J is TRBJ1-3 and V is TRBV10-3; 12 bases align to TRBD1. Germline V gene lookup returns CDR1 ENHRY and CDR2 SYGVKD. CDR3 length equals 17 residues. The J segment lost 4 bases and the V segment lost 3 bases, leaving 7 bases of the junction unmatched. The CDR3 here is CAISERWDRGPGNTIYF. In nucleotides, the CDR3 is TGTGCCATCAGTGAACGATGGGACAGGGGGCCAGGAAACACCATATATTTT.

A few counts support this clonotype. The CDR3 DNA follows: TGCGCCAGCAGCCAAACCCCCTCGCGAAGGTTGGCTGAAGCTTTCTTT. This encodes CASSQTPSRRLAEAFF. This chain joins TRBV4-3 and TRBJ1-1; D remains ambiguous. Germline lookup yields CDR1 LGHNA and CDR2 YSLEER. The CDR3 is 16 amino acids. The V end lost 2 bases, the J end lost 6 bases, and 19 bases lay between the germline ends.

This clonotype showed up many times. J is TRBJ1-5 and V is TRBV28; 7 bases agree with TRBD1. Per the germline V gene, CDR1 is MDHEN and CDR2 is SYDVKM. The trim removed 6 bases at V and 6 bases at J, leaving 14 bases unmatched. This CDR3 is built from 16 residues. CDR3 region: CASRPSGGAFGQPQHF. In nucleotides, the CDR3 is TGTGCCAGCAGACCATCAGGGGGGGCGTTTGGTCAGCCCCAGCATTTT.

With regard to this clonotype: The junction departs from germline at one end; a sequencing error may be responsible. The chain recombines TRBV6-5 with TRBJ1-3; no firm D call. CDR1 is MNHEY and CDR2 is SVGAGI in the germline V gene. The CDR3 loop spans 13 amino acids. The CDR3 sequence is CASSYYYGDTIYF. The CDR3 DNA is TGTGCCAGCAGTTACTACTATGGAGACACCATATATTTT.

The V and J genes are TRBV19 and TRBJ2-7; D is tentatively TRBD1 or TRBD2 (5 bases each). The CDR3 length is 16 residues. Germline V gene data show CDR1 as LNHDA and CDR2 as SQIVND (reference sequence). Deletions cut 5 bases from V and 0 bases from J, with 17 bases between. The CDR3 DNA reads as TGTGCCAGTAGTGAGTCCCATCGGGGCGGCTCCTACGAGCAGTACTTC. This translates into CASSESHRGGSYEQYF.

This clonotype showed up just once. The chain uses TRBV27 and TRBJ1-2, with D possibly TRBD1 on 5 matching bases. Per the germline V gene, CDR1 is MNHEY and CDR2 is SMNVEV (reference sequence). The ends were cut back, 2 bases at V and 2 bases at J, with 9 bases in the middle. The CDR3 contains 14 residues. In DNA form, the CDR3 reads TGTGCCAGCAGTTTAGATGGGGGGAACTATGGCTACACCTTC. It codes for CASSLDGGNYGYTF.

Comment on this clonotype: A much bigger clone sits one base away, suggesting this may be a read error. The chain joins TRBV28 to TRBJ2-3, with TRBD1 identical over 8 bases. CDR3 length: 16 residues. The germline V gene has CDR1 MDHEN and CDR2 SYDVKM. The junction had 10 bases not matched to a gene; V was cut back by 6 bases and J by 2 bases. CDR3 DNA sequence: TGTGCCAGCAGGTTACCGGACAGGGCCCACACAGATACGCAGTATTTT. Amino acid sequence: CASRLPDRAHTDTQYF.

This clonotype was picked up many times. The CDR3 sequence is CASSGRLEASNQPQHF. The CDR3, as DNA: TGTGCCAGCAGCGGGCGGCTTGAGGCAAGCAATCAGCCCCAGCATTTT. The chain combines TRBV7-2 with TRBJ1-5; D call uncertain. Germline lookup yields CDR1 SGHTA and CDR2 FQGNSA. V was cut by 5 bases and J by 1 base, with 15 bases left in between. The CDR3 contains 16 residues.

This clonotype has at least ten counts. V and J are TRBV20-1 and TRBJ2-5; possibly TRBD2 for D (7 bases). CDR3 size: 13 residues. Germline loops: CDR1 DFQATT, CDR2 SNEGSKA (reference sequence). The V gene lost 3 bases and the J gene lost 1 base, with 9 bases spanning the gap. This CDR3 reads CSASGGPQETQYF. DNA for the CDR3: TGCAGTGCTAGCGGGGGGCCCCAAGAGACCCAGTACTTC.

This clonotype has at least ten counts. The rearrangement links TRBV7-2 to TRBJ2-5; D unresolved. The CDR3 has 15 amino acids. Deletions cut 5 bases from V and 1 base from J, with 14 bases between. Germline V gives CDR1 SGHTA, CDR2 FQGNSA. The CDR3 protein is CASSPGSLRQETQYF. Here the CDR3 DNA reads TGTGCCAGCAGCCCCGGCAGTCTCCGCCAAGAGACCCAGTACTTC.